This T cell receptor (beta chain) appears in the sequencing data of a study of T cells in Graves' hyperthyroidism and ophthalmopathy. Based on clinical symptoms, serum thyroxine and TRAb, thyroid ultrasound and orbital computed tomography, diagnoses were reached. Germline lookup yields CDR1 MNHEY and CDR2 SMNVEV (reference sequence). This CDR3 comprises 13 residues. Trimming pared 6 bases from V and 5 bases from J, leaving 13 bases between. Amplified regions were TCR beta CDR3 sequences from RNA transcripts. The HTBI primer set was used in a first-round RT-PCR of the TCR CDR3. Each CDR3 protein is one row after TCRdb ran MiXCR on the multiplex PCR reads. The sample yields fewer than 350,000 distinct CDR3 sequences, roughly 15% seen once.

The J gene is TRBJ2-5, the V gene TRBV27; maybe TRBD2 (5 bases). The source material was blood. This sequence originates from a woman aged 50 to 60 with Graves' hyperthyroidism that later progressed to Graves' ophthalmopathy. DNA of the CDR3: TGTGCCAGCAGGACTGCCTGGGAGGAGACCCAGTACTTC. It yields the protein CASRTAWEETQYF.